This is a list of T cell receptor beta chains from one sample in a study of T cell responses to AZD1222 COVID-19 vaccine. Libraries were prepared by immunoSEQ multiplex PCR; TCRdb keeps only in-frame clonotypes and omits some of them. The data show about 55,000 clones, with approximately 90% seen just once and over 3.5% held by the top ten. The sample in question was peripheral blood, obtained on day 0 of AZD1222 vaccination. The source of these receptors is an adult in good health. The CDR3 runs from the conserved cysteine through the conserved F or W. The order of the fields is clone size, V gene, D gene, J gene, CDR3 DNA, CDR3 protein. A D gene is named only where the DNA matches it firmly. Expanded clones get a size class; other rows say once, few or many, or leave the size out.

>-|TRBV12-3/TRBV12-4|TRBD1|TRBJ1-1
TGTGCCAGCAGTCCCGGACAGGGCACTGAAGCTTTCTTT
CASSPGQGTEAFF
>-|TRBV9|-|TRBJ2-7
TGTGCCAGCAGCGTAGGAGGCAGCCTCTACGAGCAGTACTTC
CASSVGGSLYEQYF
>-|TRBV2|-|TRBJ1-3
TGTGCCAGCAGTGAGTCGACAGGTAGCTCTGGAAACACCATATATTTT
CASSESTGSSGNTIYF
>-|TRBV11-2|-|TRBJ1-3
TGTGCCAGCAGCTTGACAGTTGGAAACACCATATATTTT
CASSLTVGNTIYF
>-|TRBV6-5|-|TRBJ1-6
TGTGCCAGCAGAACAGTGTACTCCTATAATTCACCTCTCCACTTT
CASRTVYSYNSPLHF
>-|TRBV28|-|TRBJ2-1
TGTGCCAGCAGTTTATTTAGCTTTTTGGGAGGAACCTCCTACAATGAGCAGTTCTTC
CASSLFSFLGGTSYNEQFF
>-|TRBV2|-|TRBJ1-1
TGTGCCAGCAGTGAAGTGAGCAGGGCCACTGAAGCTTTCTTT
CASSEVSRATEAFF
>-|TRBV18|-|TRBJ2-7
TGTGCCAGCTCACCCGGGACAAACAACGAGCAGTACTTC
CASSPGTNNEQYF
>-|TRBV19|-|TRBJ1-5
TGTGCCAGTAGTCAGCAGGGAGATCAGCCCCAGCATTTT
CASSQQGDQPQHF
>-|TRBV19|TRBD1|TRBJ2-7
TGTGCCAGTAGTATTAGGGGGACAGGGCCGACCTACGAGCAGTACTTC
CASSIRGTGPTYEQYF
>once|TRBV6-5|-|TRBJ1-4
TGTGCCAGCAGTTCCCCAGGGTCTAATGAAAAACTGTTTTTT
CASSSPGSNEKLFF
>-|TRBV11-2|-|TRBJ2-5
TGTGCCAGCAGCTTATTTGGACAACCCGGAGAGACCCAGTACTTC
CASSLFGQPGETQYF
>-|TRBV6-5|-|TRBJ1-1
TGTGCCAGCAGTCGACTGGAAAAAGGCACTGAAGCTTTCTTT
CASSRLEKGTEAFF
>-|TRBV19|-|TRBJ2-2
TGTGCCAGTAGTCCCCAACGGGGCCCGAACACCGGGGAGCTGTTTTTT
CASSPQRGPNTGELFF
>-|TRBV4-3|-|TRBJ1-2
TGCGCCAGCAGCCAAGATTTCCGACAAGACTATGGCTACACCTTC
CASSQDFRQDYGYTF
>-|TRBV5-1|-|TRBJ1-3
TGCGCCAGCAGCCCCGACAGCCCTTCTGGAAACACCATATATTTT
CASSPDSPSGNTIYF
>-|TRBV29-1|-|TRBJ1-2
TGCAGCGCCGAGGCCTCTAACTATGGCTACACCTTC
CSAEASNYGYTF
>-|TRBV29-1|-|TRBJ2-7
TGCAGCGTTGGGGACGGAACCTACGAGCAGTACTTC
CSVGDGTYEQYF
>-|TRBV19|TRBD1|TRBJ1-1
TGTGCCAGTAGGGAACAGGGGGGCGCTGAAGCTTTCTTT
CASREQGGAEAFF
>-|TRBV19|TRBD1|TRBJ1-3
TGTGCCAGTAGTATGACAGGGGGCTCTGGAAACACCATATATTTT
CASSMTGGSGNTIYF
>-|TRBV7-8|TRBD2|TRBJ2-7
TGTGCCAGCAGCCCTGGACTAGTCGTGCAGTACTTC
CASSPGLVVQYF
>-|TRBV5-6|TRBD1|TRBJ2-4
TGTGCCAGCAGCTCCCTGGACAGGGCCAAAAACATTCAGTACTTC
CASSSLDRAKNIQYF
>large|TRBV7-9|-|TRBJ2-5
TGTGCCAGCAGCTTAGCCGTAGTTAGGGATGGGCAAGAGACCCAGTACTTC
CASSLAVVRDGQETQYF
>-|TRBV28|TRBD1|TRBJ2-7
TGTGCCAGCAGTTTATATGGGACAGGTTCCTACGAGCAGTACTTC
CASSLYGTGSYEQYF
>-|TRBV4-1|-|TRBJ1-2
TGCGCCAGCAGCCAACCTCGGGACATTTCAAGGTCTGGCTACACCTTC
CASSQPRDISRSGYTF
>-|TRBV15|-|TRBJ2-5
TGTGCCACCAGCAGAGATAACTTGGGGCCGAAGACCCAGTACTTC
CATSRDNLGPKTQYF
>-|TRBV4-1|TRBD2|TRBJ2-3
TGCGCCAGCAGCCAAGTACTAGCGGGGGGGTCAGATACGCAGTATTTT
CASSQVLAGGSDTQYF
>-|TRBV6-5|TRBD1|TRBJ1-2
TGTGCCAGCAGTCCGTCAGGGGGCGGTGATGGCTACACCTTC
CASSPSGGGDGYTF
>-|TRBV4-3|TRBD1|TRBJ1-4
TGCGCCAGCAGCCAAAAGGGACAGGGGGCTCGGGAAAAACTGTTTTTT
CASSQKGQGAREKLFF
>once|TRBV5-1|TRBD1|TRBJ1-4
TGCGCCAGCAGCTGGGGGGACAGAGACTTTAATGAAAAACTGTTTTTT
CASSWGDRDFNEKLFF
>-|TRBV29-1|TRBD1|TRBJ2-7
TGCAGCGTGACAGGGGCGAGCCTTACCGCCTCCTACGAGCAGTACTTC
CSVTGASLTASYEQYF
>-|TRBV5-4|TRBD1|TRBJ1-2
TGTGCCAGCAGCTTACAGGGGGGGTATGGCTACACCTTC
CASSLQGGYGYTF
>once|TRBV6-6|-|TRBJ1-2
TGTGCCAGTTGCCCCTACCCGGGACGGACGGACTATGGCTACACCTTC
CASCPYPGRTDYGYTF
>-|TRBV28|-|TRBJ2-1
TGTGCCACCTTGGACAGAATCAACAATGAGCAGTTCTTC
CATLDRINNEQFF
>-|TRBV7-3|-|TRBJ1-6
TGTGCCAGCAGCTTAGAGGGTTCCTATAATTCACCCCTCCACTTT
CASSLEGSYNSPLHF
>few|TRBV5-1|TRBD1|TRBJ1-1
TGCGCCAGCAGCCCGATAATGCGAACAGGGGGCACTGAAGCTTTCTTT
CASSPIMRTGGTEAFF
>-|TRBV18|TRBD1|TRBJ2-7
TGTGCCAGCTCACCACGGACAGGGGAGTCCTACGAGCAGTACTTC
CASSPRTGESYEQYF
>-|TRBV7-9|TRBD2|TRBJ2-7
TGTGCCAGCAGCCAACTAGCGGGGGACTCCTACGAGCAGTACTTC
CASSQLAGDSYEQYF
>-|TRBV29-1|-|TRBJ2-7
TGCAGCGTTGCTGGGTTGAATCCCTACGAGCAGTACTTC
CSVAGLNPYEQYF
>-|TRBV4-1|-|TRBJ2-5
TGCGCCAGCAGTCAAGAAGGGGTGAGGGAGACCCAGTACTTC
CASSQEGVRETQYF
>-|TRBV6-2/TRBV6-3|TRBD1|TRBJ1-5
TGTGCCAGCAGTTACGGACAGGGGACACAGCCCCAGCATTTT
CASSYGQGTQPQHF
>-|TRBV10-3|-|TRBJ2-1
TGTGCCATCAGTGCAGGGCAGGCCCAAACCAACAATGAGCAGTTCTTC
CAISAGQAQTNNEQFF
>few|TRBV9|TRBD1|TRBJ1-2
TGTGCCAGCAGCGTAGAACAGGGGAACTATGGCTACACCTTC
CASSVEQGNYGYTF
>-|TRBV11-2|TRBD1|TRBJ1-6
TGTGCCAGCAGCTCTTGGGACAGGGGGAGGTCACCCCTCCACTTT
CASSSWDRGRSPLHF
>-|TRBV4-2|-|TRBJ1-4
TGTGCCAGCAGCCAAGGGTCGTGGGCTAATGAAAAACTGTTTTTT
CASSQGSWANEKLFF
>-|TRBV2|-|TRBJ2-7
TGTGCCAGCAGTGATCCGGGGGCGAGTTACGAGCAGTACTTC
CASSDPGASYEQYF
>-|TRBV7-3|-|TRBJ2-1
TGTGCCAGCAGCACGGCACCGGCAGGGGCCTACAATGAGCAGTTCTTC
CASSTAPAGAYNEQFF